These T cell receptor beta chains were read from a single sample in a study of control samples from healthy donors and cancer patients. The method was immunoSEQ multiplex PCR; TCRdb's version includes in-frame clones alone and lacks a portion of them. The sample yields about 120,000 clones, 88% seen once. The sample consisted of blood. These receptor sequences come from a woman in her seventies in good health. The CDR3 runs from the conserved cysteine through the conserved F or W. Each record gives: J gene, D gene, clone size, V gene, CDR3 DNA, CDR3 protein. The D gene is left open where the match is weak. Not every row has a clone size; where given, it reads once, few, many or a size class.

J gene: TRBJ2-2; D gene: TRBD2; clone size: once; V gene: TRBV11-2; CDR3 DNA: TGTGCCAGCAGCTTAGGGCGGGCGGAGCGGGGGACCGGGGAGCTGTTTTTT; CDR3 protein: CASSLGRAERGTGELFF
J gene: TRBJ1-2; D gene: NA; clone size: NA; V gene: TRBV19; CDR3 DNA: TGTGCCAGTAGAGCCCGGGGGGGAAACTATGGCTACACCTTC; CDR3 protein: CASRARGGNYGYTF
J gene: TRBJ1-2; D gene: TRBD1; clone size: NA; V gene: TRBV27; CDR3 DNA: TGTGCCAGCAGTTCCTCGCCGACAGGGAGACAGGATGGCTACACCTTC; CDR3 protein: CASSSSPTGRQDGYTF
J gene: TRBJ2-7; D gene: NA; clone size: NA; V gene: TRBV7-2; CDR3 DNA: TGTGCCAGCAGCTTAGCAGCTACCGAGTACGAGCAGTACTTC; CDR3 protein: CASSLAATEYEQYF
J gene: TRBJ2-2; D gene: TRBD2; clone size: NA; V gene: TRBV27; CDR3 DNA: TGTGCCAGCAAAGGGCTAGCGGGGGGCACCGGGGAGCTGTTTTTT; CDR3 protein: CASKGLAGGTGELFF
J gene: TRBJ2-1; D gene: TRBD1; clone size: NA; V gene: TRBV5-1; CDR3 DNA: TGCGCCAGCAGCCTCGGGACAGCGTACAATGAGCAGTTCTTC; CDR3 protein: CASSLGTAYNEQFF
J gene: TRBJ2-1; D gene: TRBD1; clone size: NA; V gene: TRBV5-1; CDR3 DNA: TGCGCCAGCAGCTTGGCGGGACAGGAGCAGTTCTTC; CDR3 protein: CASSLAGQEQFF
J gene: TRBJ1-2; D gene: NA; clone size: NA; V gene: TRBV6-2/TRBV6-3; CDR3 DNA: TGTGCCAGCAGTTACGGGGTTCTGGCAGGGGCTGGCTACACCTTC; CDR3 protein: CASSYGVLAGAGYTF
J gene: TRBJ2-7; D gene: NA; clone size: once; V gene: TRBV11-2; CDR3 DNA: TGTGCCAGCAGCTTACATACCTACGAGCAGTACTTC; CDR3 protein: CASSLHTYEQYF
J gene: TRBJ2-3; D gene: NA; clone size: NA; V gene: TRBV12-3/TRBV12-4; CDR3 DNA: TGTGCCAGCAGTTACGGGTCTGCGCAGTATTTT; CDR3 protein: CASSYGSAQYF
J gene: TRBJ1-1; D gene: NA; clone size: once; V gene: TRBV19; CDR3 DNA: TGTGCCAGTAGTTGGGGTGGGACTGAAGCTTTCTTT; CDR3 protein: CASSWGGTEAFF
J gene: TRBJ2-1; D gene: NA; clone size: NA; V gene: TRBV5-6; CDR3 DNA: TGTGCCAGCAGCCCAGGGGACAATGAGCAGTTCTTC; CDR3 protein: CASSPGDNEQFF
J gene: TRBJ1-1; D gene: TRBD1; clone size: NA; V gene: TRBV6-1; CDR3 DNA: TGTGCCAGCAGTGAAGGACAGGGGGCGCGGACTGAAGCTTTCTTT; CDR3 protein: CASSEGQGARTEAFF
J gene: TRBJ1-4; D gene: TRBD1; clone size: NA; V gene: TRBV5-5; CDR3 DNA: TGTGCCAGCAGCCGCGGCAGGGGGACTGAAAAACTGTTTTTT; CDR3 protein: CASSRGRGTEKLFF
J gene: TRBJ1-5; D gene: TRBD1; clone size: NA; V gene: TRBV12-3/TRBV12-4; CDR3 DNA: TGTGCCAGCAGCCTGGACAGGAATCAGCCCCAGCATTTT; CDR3 protein: CASSLDRNQPQHF
J gene: TRBJ1-3; D gene: NA; clone size: few; V gene: TRBV5-6; CDR3 DNA: TGTGCCAGCAGCTTGGCTGGTGCGGGGGGCACCATATATTTT; CDR3 protein: CASSLAGAGGTIYF
J gene: TRBJ2-5; D gene: NA; clone size: NA; V gene: TRBV12-3/TRBV12-4; CDR3 DNA: TGTGCCAGCAGTAGGGCGGAGGGGGAGACCCAGTACTTC; CDR3 protein: CASSRAEGETQYF
J gene: TRBJ1-1; D gene: NA; clone size: NA; V gene: TRBV9; CDR3 DNA: TGTGCCAGCAGCGTAGCAGGCCAAGCTAACACTGAAGCTTTCTTT; CDR3 protein: CASSVAGQANTEAFF
J gene: TRBJ2-3; D gene: NA; clone size: NA; V gene: TRBV10-1; CDR3 DNA: TGCGCCAGCAGTGAGAGCTCCTCGGGCACAGATACGCAGTATTTT; CDR3 protein: CASSESSSGTDTQYF
J gene: TRBJ2-1; D gene: NA; clone size: NA; V gene: TRBV19; CDR3 DNA: TGTGCCAGTAGTATCCGTGGGGACTCCTACAATGAGCAGTTCTTC; CDR3 protein: CASSIRGDSYNEQFF